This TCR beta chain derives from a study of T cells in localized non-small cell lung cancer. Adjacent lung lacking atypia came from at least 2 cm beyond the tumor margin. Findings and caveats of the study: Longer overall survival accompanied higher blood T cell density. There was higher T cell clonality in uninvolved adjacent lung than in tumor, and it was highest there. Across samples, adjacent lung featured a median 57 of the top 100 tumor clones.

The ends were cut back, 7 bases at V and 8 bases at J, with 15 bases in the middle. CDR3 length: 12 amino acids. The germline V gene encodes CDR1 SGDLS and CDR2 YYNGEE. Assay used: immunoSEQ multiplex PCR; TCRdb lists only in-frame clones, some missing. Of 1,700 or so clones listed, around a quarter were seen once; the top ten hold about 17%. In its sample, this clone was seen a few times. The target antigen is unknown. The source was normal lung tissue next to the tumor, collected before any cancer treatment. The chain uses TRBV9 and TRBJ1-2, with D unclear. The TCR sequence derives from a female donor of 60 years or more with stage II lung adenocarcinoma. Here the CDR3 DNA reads TGTGCCAGCGGTGGGTCCAGCGTGGGCTACACCTTC. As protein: CASGGSSVGYTF.